The following is a TCR beta chain sequence with its context. This CDR3 has 13 amino acids. V lost 1 base and J 5 bases, leaving 8 bases between the germline ends. Germline loops: CDR1 SGHDN, CDR2 FVKESK. The authors' processing: Amplification of reference gene primers provided the estimated nucleated cell counts. Using immunoSEQ multiplex PCR, the repertoire was profiled, and TCRdb retains in-frame clones only, with some absent. That table gives V, J and clone size, and the DNA gave D and trimming. Among 400,000 to 550,000 clones, 75% to 90% were seen once, and the ten largest hold more than 4%. These data are taken from a study of blood T cell repertoires in COVID-19. Study background: The United States, Italy and Spain provided the acute and convalescent COVID-19 samples. PBMCs, B-cell-depleted T cells, or T cells provided the cDNA or gDNA that made up the material.

This rearrangement joins TRBV14 to TRBJ2-5; D gene ambiguous. The sequence came from a woman aged 25 to 45 with acute or convalescent COVID-19. The material sequenced was peripheral blood. The CDR3 protein is CASSQGVLETQYF. The DNA of the CDR3 is TGTGCCAGCAGCCAAGGAGTACTCGAGACCCAGTACTTC.